These T cell receptor beta chains were read from a single sample in a study of molecular identifiers for immune sequencing clone quantification. MiXCR was run by TCRdb on the PCR reads, yielding one entry per CDR3 protein. The sample lists under 650,000 distinct CDR3 sequences, approximately 20% occurring once. The sample comprised naive CD8+ T cells from blood, with Jurkat cell RNA spiked in. These receptors originate from a human donor in good health. Some libraries in this study had Jurkat cell RNA spiked in. Each CDR3 is given with its conserved first and last residue. D genes are given only for firm matches. Clone size is given for some rows only: seen once, a few or many times, or a class if the clone is expanded.

cdr3_nt	cdr3_aa	j_call	v_call	d_call	clone_size
TGTGCCAGCTCACCACTTCCTAGAACCTACGAGCAGTACTTC	CASSPLPRTYEQYF	TRBJ2-7	TRBV18	-	-
TGTGCCAGCAGCTTATTCCCCGACGCGCCCACAGATACGCAGTATTTT	CASSLFPDAPTDTQYF	TRBJ2-3	TRBV7-6	-	many
TGTGCCAGCAGCTCCCGACAGGGTTGGTCCTACAATGAGCAGTTCTTC	CASSSRQGWSYNEQFF	TRBJ2-1	TRBV7-2	TRBD1	many
TGCAGTGCGCCTGGGACAGTCTACGAGCAGTACTTC	CSAPGTVYEQYF	TRBJ2-7	TRBV20-1	TRBD1	few
TGTGCCAGCAGTTTTTTGGGGGGAAGGGGCTTAGGATCGCAGTATTTT	CASSFLGGRGLGSQYF	TRBJ2-3	TRBV27	-	few
TGCAGCGTTGAGACGAGAGGCCCACGGTACCAAGAGACCCAGTACTTC	CSVETRGPRYQETQYF	TRBJ2-5	TRBV29-1	-	many
TGTGCCAGCAGCTCCCGGGACAGCCCTAATGAAAAACTGTTTTTT	CASSSRDSPNEKLFF	TRBJ1-4	TRBV7-9	TRBD1	few
TGTGCCAGCAGCAAACCTAGCGAACAAGAGACCCAGTACTTC	CASSKPSEQETQYF	TRBJ2-5	TRBV5-6	-	many
TGTGCCAGTGAACAGGGGAACACTGAAGCTTTCTTT	CASEQGNTEAFF	TRBJ1-1	TRBV19	-	-
TGTGCCAGCAGTGAAGACGGGACGGTGTTCTACGAGCAGTACTTC	CASSEDGTVFYEQYF	TRBJ2-7	TRBV6-1	-	-
TGTGCCAGCAGCCTCTTGCTAACAAATTATAGCAATCAGCCCCAGCATTTT	CASSLLLTNYSNQPQHF	TRBJ1-5	TRBV7-2	-	many
TGTGCCAGCAGCCTAAAAGGACAGAACTATGGCTACACCTTC	CASSLKGQNYGYTF	TRBJ1-2	TRBV9	-	many
TGTGCCACCAGTGATTCCTCTGGACCCATGGACAGGGTCCATGAGCAGTTCTTC	CATSDSSGPMDRVHEQFF	TRBJ2-1	TRBV24-1	TRBD1	-
TGTGCCAGCACCGAGGGGACAGGAGCCCTAAACTATGGCTACACCTTC	CASTEGTGALNYGYTF	TRBJ1-2	TRBV25-1	TRBD1	many
TGTGCCAGCAGCGCCGACAGGGTCTCCTACGAGCAGTACTTC	CASSADRVSYEQYF	TRBJ2-7	TRBV9	TRBD1	-
TGTGCCAGCAGTTTATTTAGGGGCGACGAAGCTTTCTTT	CASSLFRGDEAFF	TRBJ1-1	TRBV27	-	once
TGTGCCAGCAGTTACGGACAGGACCTCGAAGCTTTCTTT	CASSYGQDLEAFF	TRBJ1-1	TRBV6-5	TRBD1	many
TGTGCCAGCGGGACAGGGATCCTCAATCAGCCCCAGCATTTT	CASGTGILNQPQHF	TRBJ1-5	TRBV6-5	TRBD1	-
TGTGCCAGCAGCGACGGACTAGCGGCCGGCACAGATACGCAGTATTTT	CASSDGLAAGTDTQYF	TRBJ2-3	TRBV7-9	TRBD2	-
TGTGCCTGGACCGAGCGGAGCGGGGGGTACAATGAGCAGTTCTTC	CAWTERSGGYNEQFF	TRBJ2-1	TRBV30	TRBD2	many
TGCAGTGCTAGAGAGTACTCGACATCCTACAATGAGCAGTTCTTC	CSAREYSTSYNEQFF	TRBJ2-1	TRBV20-1	-	-
TGTGCCAGCCGGCGGGGGGACTCTCTTGACGAGCAGTACTTC	CASRRGDSLDEQYF	TRBJ2-7	TRBV6-2/TRBV6-3	TRBD2	few
TGTGCCAGCAGTGAAGCCACCAATCTAGCGGACACCATATATTTT	CASSEATNLADTIYF	TRBJ1-3	TRBV2	-	-
TGTGCCAGCAGCGTATATGGGCGAAGAAGCACAGATACGCAGTATTTT	CASSVYGRRSTDTQYF	TRBJ2-3	TRBV9	-	-
TGCAGCGTCATACTAGCGGATAGCACAGATACGCAGTATTTT	CSVILADSTDTQYF	TRBJ2-3	TRBV29-1	TRBD2	-
-	CISVRKSQRLAGRGVDTQYF	TRBJ2-3	TRBV7-5	-	-
TGTGCCAGCAGCCGAGGACAGTACAGCCACAATGAGCAGTTCTTC	CASSRGQYSHNEQFF	TRBJ2-1	TRBV7-8	-	many
TGCGCCAGCAGCCAAGATCTTTGGGATCCGGCCGGGGAGCTGTTTTTT	CASSQDLWDPAGELFF	TRBJ2-2	TRBV4-3	-	many
TGTGCCAGCAGCTCGACAGGGGGCAAGGATACGCAGTATTTT	CASSSTGGKDTQYF	TRBJ2-3	TRBV7-3	TRBD1	few
TGTGCCAGCAGCTTGCTGGCTGGGGGTGTTGGCTACAATGAGCAGTTCTTC	CASSLLAGGVGYNEQFF	TRBJ2-1	TRBV11-2	-	once
TGTGCCAGCTCACCAGGCATGGGCAGCCGCCACGAGCAGTACTTC	CASSPGMGSRHEQYF	TRBJ2-7	TRBV18	-	many
TGTGCCAGCAGCTCGCCGGGAGTTCACAATGAGCGGTTCTTC	CASSSPGVHNERFF	TRBJ2-1	TRBV11-3	-	-